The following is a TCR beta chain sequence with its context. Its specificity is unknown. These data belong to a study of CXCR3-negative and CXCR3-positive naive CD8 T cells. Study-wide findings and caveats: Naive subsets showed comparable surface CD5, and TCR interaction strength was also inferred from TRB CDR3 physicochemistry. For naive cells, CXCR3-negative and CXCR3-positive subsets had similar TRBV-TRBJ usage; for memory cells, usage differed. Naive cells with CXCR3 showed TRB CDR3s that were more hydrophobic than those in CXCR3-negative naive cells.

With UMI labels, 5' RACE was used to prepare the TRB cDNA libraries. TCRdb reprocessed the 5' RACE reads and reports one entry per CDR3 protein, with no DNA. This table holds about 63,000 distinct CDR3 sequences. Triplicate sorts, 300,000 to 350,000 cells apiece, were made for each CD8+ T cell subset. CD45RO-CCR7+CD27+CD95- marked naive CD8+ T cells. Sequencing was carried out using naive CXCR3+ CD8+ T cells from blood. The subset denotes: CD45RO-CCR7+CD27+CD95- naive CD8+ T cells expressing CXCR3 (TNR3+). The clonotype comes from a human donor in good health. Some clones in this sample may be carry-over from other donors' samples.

This chain's CDR3 is CASSFGTGDTGELFF. The rearrangement uses TRBV7-9 and TRBJ2-2; TCRdb selects TRBD1, and the lack of DNA leaves this call unchecked. The CDR3 consists of 15 residues. Germline values: CDR1 SEHNR, CDR2 FQNEAQ (reference sequence).